These 21 T cell receptor beta chains share one sample of origin, sequenced in a study of blood T cell repertoires in COVID-19. Some clones are missing from TCRdb's copy, which holds only in-frame ones; the method was immunoSEQ multiplex PCR. The sample holds around 300,000 clones, roughly 90% seen once. Sequencing was performed on PBMCs or T cells enriched from blood (not recorded which). The source is a woman in her fifties or sixties who had recovered from COVID-19.

This CDR3 reads CASSFSGGVRSPLHF. CDR3 sequence (DNA): TGTGCCAGCAGTTTCTCCGGGGGGGTTCGTTCACCCCTCCACTTT. V and J are TRBV27 and TRBJ1-6; D is perhaps TRBD1 (5 bases). Germline-derived CDR1 and CDR2 are MNHEY and SMNVEV (reference sequence). Trimming took 3 bases from V and 9 from J, leaving 15 bases between them. The CDR3 has 15 residues.

The chain recombines TRBV7-3 with TRBJ2-7; 10 nucleotides align to TRBD2. The germline gives CDR1 SGHTA, CDR2 FQGTGA. This CDR3 comprises 15 residues. J was trimmed by 2 bases and V by 2 bases; bases with no gene match: 3. CDR3 sequence reads: CASSLEAGGAYEQYF. Here the CDR3 DNA reads TGTGCCAGCAGCTTAGAAGCGGGAGGGGCCTACGAGCAGTACTTC.

This clone came up once. The CDR3 is CASSPTGTGKTEAFF. Written as DNA, the CDR3 is TGTGCCAGCTCGCCGACCGGGACAGGGAAAACTGAAGCTTTCTTT. This chain joins TRBV18 and TRBJ1-1; 9 positions agree with TRBD1. In germline, CDR1 is KGHSH, CDR2 LQKENI. The CDR3 runs to 15 residues. The trim removed 6 bases at V and 5 bases at J, leaving 10 bases unmatched. Full variable domain (rest looked up from reference TRBV18 and TRBJ1-1): NAGVMQNPRHLVRRRGQEARLRCSPMKGHSHVYWYRQLPEEGLKFMVYLQKENIIDESGMPKERFSAEFPKEGPSILRIQQVVRGDSAAYFCASSPTGTGKTEAFFGQGTRLTVV.

This clone was observed once. V gene TRBV30 combines with J gene TRBJ1-2, with D perhaps matching TRBD1 (5 bases). The ends were cut back, 4 bases at V and 8 bases at J, with 14 bases in the middle. The CDR3 is 12 amino acids. Germline lookup yields CDR1 GTSNPN and CDR2 SVGIG (reference sequence). Here the CDR3 reads CAWTGFGVGYTF. Here the CDR3 DNA reads TGTGCCTGGACAGGGTTCGGTGTGGGCTACACCTTC. Supplemented by reference TRBV30 and TRBJ1-2, the full variable domain reads SQTIHQWPATLVQPVGSPLSLECTVEGTSNPNLYWYRQAAGRGLQLLFYSVGIGQISSEVPQNLSASRPQDRQFILSSKKLLLSDSGFYLCAWTGFGVGYTFGSGTRLTVV.

CDR3 in amino acids: CASRTHGQGRSYGYTF. CDR3 nucleotide sequence: TGCGCCAGCCGAACTCATGGACAGGGCAGAAGCTATGGCTACACCTTC. This chain links TRBV5-1 with TRBJ1-2, with 8 bases aligning to TRBD1. The CDR3 runs 16 residues. The germline gives CDR1 SGHRS, CDR2 YFSETQ. Unmatched junction bases numbered 15, after V lost 7 bases and J lost 4 bases.

The rearrangement uses TRBV28 and TRBJ1-2; D may be TRBD1 (5 bases). Germline V lookup: CDR1 MDHEN, CDR2 SYDVKM. The V end lost 5 bases, the J end lost 5 bases, and 9 bases lay between the germline ends. This CDR3 spans 12 amino acids. CDR3 DNA: TGTGCCAGCAGTACGACAGTATATGGCTACACCTTC. It codes for CASSTTVYGYTF.

This clone appeared once. The CDR3: CASSYDSSGGLGEEQYF. The CDR3 DNA is TGTGCCAGCAGCTACGACTCTAGCGGGGGGCTCGGTGAGGAGCAGTACTTC. The chain links TRBV5-5 to TRBJ2-7, with 11 bases lining up with TRBD2. Germline trimming cut 3 bases from V and 7 bases from J; bases unmatched to any gene: 15. The CDR3 spans 17 residues. Germline V gene data show CDR1 as SGHKS and CDR2 as YYEKEE (reference sequence).

The chain employs TRBV6-5 and TRBJ2-4; TRBD2 might be the D (5 bases). V was pared by 0 bases and J by 9 bases, with 15 bases between. This CDR3 contains 15 residues. Germline-derived CDR1 and CDR2 are MNHEY and SVGAGI. CDR3 residues: CASSYSGREGSIQYF. The CDR3 bases are TGTGCCAGCAGTTACTCAGGGAGAGAGGGAAGCATTCAGTACTTC.

This rearrangement joins TRBV30 to TRBJ1-6; D is unresolved. The germline gives CDR1 GTSNPN, CDR2 SVGIG (reference sequence). Between the trimmed V and J ends, which lost 1 base and 4 bases, there was a span of 11 bases. The CDR3 runs 15 residues. The CDR3: CAWSETGFYNSPLHF. In DNA form, the CDR3 reads TGTGCCTGGAGTGAGACCGGGTTTTATAATTCACCCCTCCACTTT.

The chain carries TRBV18 and TRBJ2-7, with D uncertain. This CDR3 has 15 residues. Per the germline V gene, CDR1 is KGHSH and CDR2 is LQKENI. V shed 9 bases and J shed 2 bases, with 20 bases lying between them. The CDR3 DNA sequence: TGTGCCAGTCAAAATCCCACCGCAACAACCTACGAGCAGTACTTC. This gives the protein CASQNPTATTYEQYF.

V gene TRBV28 combines with J gene TRBJ2-1; 7 nucleotides line up with TRBD2. The V segment lost 8 bases and the J segment 0 bases; nucleotides outside the gene matches: 7. Per the germline V gene, CDR1 is MDHEN and CDR2 is SYDVKM. The CDR3 has 15 residues. The CDR3 loop reads CASASGASSYNEQFF. The CDR3 region has the DNA TGTGCCAGCGCGAGCGGGGCCAGCTCCTACAATGAGCAGTTCTTC.

The gene calls are TRBV6-5 and TRBJ1-1; the D is unclear. Germline loops: CDR1 MNHEY, CDR2 SVGAGI. V was shortened by 2 bases and J by 2 bases, with 6 bases between the two germline ends. This CDR3 contains 13 residues. The CDR3 region is CASSYERNTEAFF. CDR3 DNA: TGTGCCAGCAGTTACGAGCGAAACACTGAAGCTTTCTTT.

The chain couples TRBV30 to TRBJ1-5, with 9 bases fitting TRBD1. The CDR3 spans 13 residues. The germline CDR1 and CDR2 sequences are GTSNPN and SVGIG (reference sequence). V trimming: 4 bases; J trimming: 9 bases; junction bases outside the gene matches: 7. CDR3 nucleotides: TGTGCCTGGACCTACAGGGGGCAGGGGCCCCAGCATTTT. As protein: CAWTYRGQGPQHF.

The chain carries TRBV19 and TRBJ1-3; TRBD1 matches 8 bases. This CDR3 region has 15 residues. V shed 7 bases and J 4 bases; nucleotides not matched to a gene: 9. The germline CDR1 and CDR2 sequences are LNHDA and SQIVND (reference sequence). CDR3 DNA: TGTGCCAGTACCCTCAGGGGGGACAGGGGAAACACCATATATTTT. The encoded protein is CASTLRGDRGNTIYF.

This chain joins TRBV30 and TRBJ2-7; 7 bases align to TRBD2. The CDR3 runs 15 residues. Germline V gives CDR1 GTSNPN, CDR2 SVGIG (reference sequence). Germline trimming cut 2 bases from V and 5 bases from J; bases unmatched to any gene: 12. In nucleotides, the CDR3 is TGTGCCTGGAGTTATCCTAGGGCGGGAGCGGACGAGCAGTACTTC. The encoded protein is CAWSYPRAGADEQYF.

The genes are TRBV2 and TRBJ1-5; 7 bases match TRBD1. CDR3 length equals 12 residues. The ends lost 4 bases at V and 13 bases at J; junction bases unmatched: 7. Germline CDR1 and CDR2: SNHLY and FYNNEI. In DNA, the CDR3 is TGTGCCAGCAGTGCGGGACAGCAAGATCAGCATTTT. Amino acid sequence: CASSAGQQDQHF.

The genes are TRBV3-1 (or the pseudogene TRBV3-2) and TRBJ2-7, with D perhaps TRBD2 (6 bases). Germline-derived CDR1 and CDR2 are LGHDT and YNNKEL (reference sequence). CDR3 length: 15 amino acids. Trimming pared 2 bases from V and 5 bases from J, leaving 16 bases between. Written as DNA, the CDR3 is TGTGCCAGCAGCCAACTTCAGATTTGGGGGGACGAGCAGTACTTC. Its translation: CASSQLQIWGDEQYF.

The V call is TRBV5-8, the J call TRBJ1-1, with 7 bases matching TRBD1. Looked up from germline, CDR1 is SGHTS and CDR2 is YDEGEE. The CDR3 is made up of 17 amino acids. After removal of 0 bases from V and 5 bases from J, the junction contained 13 bases not matched to a gene. In DNA, the CDR3 is TGTGCCAGCAGCTTGGAAATTTTTAGGGGGCCGACGACTGAAGCTTTCTTT. Translation: CASSLEIFRGPTTEAFF.

The gene calls are TRBV13 and TRBJ1-2; unclear D gene. This CDR3 comprises 14 residues. Trimming removed 0 bases from V and 2 bases from J, with 7 bases in between. Germline V gene lookup returns CDR1 PRHDT and CDR2 FYEKMQ (reference sequence). The CDR3 region is CASSLGRGNYGYTF. The CDR3 nucleotides are TGTGCCAGCAGCTTAGGGCGCGGAAACTATGGCTACACCTTC.

The CDR3 DNA sequence: TGCGCCAGCAGCCGATTGACCGGGACAGGGGGAAACACCATATATTTT. Its protein product is CASSRLTGTGGNTIYF. The rearrangement links TRBV4-1 to TRBJ1-3; TRBD1 matches at 9 bases. With V trimmed by 4 bases and J by 4 bases, 8 bases remained unmatched. From germline, CDR1 is MGHRA and CDR2 YSYEKL. The CDR3 consists of 16 residues.

CDR3: CASRPGSAGTEQFF. In DNA, the CDR3 is TGCGCCAGCAGGCCGGGTTCAGCGGGGACTGAGCAGTTCTTC. The chain joins TRBV5-1 to TRBJ2-1; TRBD2 matches 7 bases. Germline CDR1 reads SGHRS; CDR2 reads YFSETQ. This CDR3 region has 14 residues. J gave up 9 bases and V 5 bases, and 11 bases lay outside the gene matches.